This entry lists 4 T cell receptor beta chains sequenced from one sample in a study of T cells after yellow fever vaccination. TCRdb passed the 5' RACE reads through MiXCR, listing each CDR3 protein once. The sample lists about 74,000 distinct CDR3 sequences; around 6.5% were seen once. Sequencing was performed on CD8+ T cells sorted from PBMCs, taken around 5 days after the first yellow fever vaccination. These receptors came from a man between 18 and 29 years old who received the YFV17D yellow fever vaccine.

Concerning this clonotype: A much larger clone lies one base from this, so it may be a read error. CDR3 bases: TGCAGTGCTAGAGACTCCTTGAGGGGGTCCCGCACAGAAACGCAGTATTTT. It translates to CSARDSLRGSRTETQYF. The chain carries TRBV20-1 and TRBJ2-3, with D possibly TRBD1 on 6 matching bases. CDR1 is DFQATT and CDR2 is SNEGSKA in the germline V gene (reference sequence). The CDR3 is made up of 17 amino acids.

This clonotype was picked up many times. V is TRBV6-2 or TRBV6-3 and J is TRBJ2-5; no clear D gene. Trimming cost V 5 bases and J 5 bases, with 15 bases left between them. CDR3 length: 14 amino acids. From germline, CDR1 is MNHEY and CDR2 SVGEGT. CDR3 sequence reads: CASSLSPTTETQYF. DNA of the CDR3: TGTGCCAGCAGTCTTAGTCCAACGACGGAGACCCAGTACTTC.

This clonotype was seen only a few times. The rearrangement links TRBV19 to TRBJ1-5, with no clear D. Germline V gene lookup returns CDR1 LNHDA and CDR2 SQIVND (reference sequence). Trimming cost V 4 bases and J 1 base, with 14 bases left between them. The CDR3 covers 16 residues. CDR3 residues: CASSTQGLGSNQPQHF. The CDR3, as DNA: TGTGCCAGTAGTACTCAAGGATTGGGGAGCAATCAGCCCCAGCATTTT.

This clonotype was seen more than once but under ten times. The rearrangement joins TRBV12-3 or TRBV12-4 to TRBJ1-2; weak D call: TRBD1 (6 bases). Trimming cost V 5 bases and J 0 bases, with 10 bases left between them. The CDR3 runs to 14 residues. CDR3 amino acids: CASSEAGANYGYTF. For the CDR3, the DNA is TGTGCCAGCAGTGAGGCAGGGGCTAACTATGGCTACACCTTC.